This TCR beta chain was recorded in a study of cytomegalovirus exposure and HLA in healthy donors. Study observations and caveats: Most TCRs appeared rarely, but some public TCRs recurred in many donors. In a later analysis, TCR beta V- and J-gene trimming was associated with a missense DCLRE1C variant.

V shed 6 bases, J shed 4 bases, and the junction held 4 bases outside the gene matches. Germline values: CDR1 LNHNV, CDR2 YYDKDF (reference sequence). The CDR3 has 13 residues. This PCR relied on a set of 60 Vbeta primers and 13 Jbeta primers. The repertoire was sequenced with immunoSEQ multiplex PCR; TCRdb's copy has only in-frame clones and lacks some. In the table there are roughly 170,000 clones, around 77% of which are singletons. On this clone itself: The target antigen is unknown.

This receptor was obtained from a woman in her twenties or thirties in good health and CMV-seronegative. Sequencing used PBMCs. The chain joins TRBV15 to TRBJ2-7, with 9 bases matching TRBD2. CDR3 residues: CATSISGGYEQYF. For the CDR3, the DNA is TGTGCCACCAGTATTAGCGGGGGATACGAGCAGTACTTC.